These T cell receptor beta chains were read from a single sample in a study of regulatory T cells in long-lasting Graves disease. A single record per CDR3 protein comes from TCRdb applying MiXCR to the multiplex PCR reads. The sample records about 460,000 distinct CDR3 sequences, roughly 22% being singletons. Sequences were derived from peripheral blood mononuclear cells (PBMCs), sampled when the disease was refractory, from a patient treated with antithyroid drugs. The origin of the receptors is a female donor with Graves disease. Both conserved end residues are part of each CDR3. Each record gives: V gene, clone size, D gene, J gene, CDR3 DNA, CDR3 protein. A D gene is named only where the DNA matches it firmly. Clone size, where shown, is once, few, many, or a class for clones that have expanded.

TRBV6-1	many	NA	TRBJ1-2	TGTGCCAGCAGTGTGTACTATGGCTACACCTTC	CASSVYYGYTF
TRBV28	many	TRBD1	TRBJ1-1	TGTGCCAGCAGAACAGGGGATGCTGAAGCTTTCTTT	CASRTGDAEAFF
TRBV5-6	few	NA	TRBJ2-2	TGTGCCAGCGCTGCGTGGAGGAACACCGGGGAGCTGTTTTTT	CASAAWRNTGELFF
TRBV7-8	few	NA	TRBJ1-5	TGTGCCAGCAGCAGGACTCAGGAGCAGCCCCAGCATTTT	CASSRTQEQPQHF
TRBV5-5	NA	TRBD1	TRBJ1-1	TGTGCCAGCAGCTTGAAGGGGGCAGGTACTGAAGCTTTCTTT	CASSLKGAGTEAFF
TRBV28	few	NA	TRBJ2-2	TGTGCCAGCAGTTTAATCCCCACGGGTGGGCGGCGGGAGCTGTTTTTT	CASSLIPTGGRRELFF
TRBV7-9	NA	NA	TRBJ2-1	TGTGCCAGCAGCTTAGGGGGCAGGGTGTACAATGAGCAGTTCTTC	CASSLGGRVYNEQFF
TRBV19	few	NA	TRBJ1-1	TGTGCCAGTAGTATGTTTGGCGGTGACACTGAAGCTTTCTTT	CASSMFGGDTEAFF
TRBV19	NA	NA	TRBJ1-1	TGTGCCAGTAGTATCTCAGGGGCGCTAGGTGAAGCTTTCTTT	CASSISGALGEAFF
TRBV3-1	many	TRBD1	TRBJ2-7	TGTGCCACCACCCCGGGCAGGGGGATCTACGAGCAGTACTTC	CATTPGRGIYEQYF
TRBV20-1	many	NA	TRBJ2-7	TGCAGTGCACGCCGGGACGGAAGCTCCTACGAGCAGTACTTC	CSARRDGSSYEQYF